This T cell receptor (beta chain) is drawn from a study of control samples from healthy donors and cancer patients. Clones were read by immunoSEQ multiplex PCR, and TCRdb kept only the in-frame ones, dropping some. The table shows some 150,000 clones, with 91% occurring only once. The CDR3 covers 14 residues. Germline CDR1 and CDR2: SGHRS and YFSETQ. V was trimmed by 4 bases and J by 2 bases, leaving 12 bases between them. The sequencing sample was made of blood. The source is a man aged 18 to 29 in good health. This sequence joins TRBV5-1 and TRBJ1-1, with D unclear. Here the CDR3 reads CASSPTWGNTEAFF. In nucleotides, the CDR3 is TGCGCCAGCAGCCCGACGTGGGGAAACACTGAAGCTTTCTTT.